Following are 2 T cell receptor beta chains from one sample sequenced in a study of blood T cell repertoires in COVID-19. Some clones are missing from TCRdb's copy, which holds only in-frame ones; the method was immunoSEQ multiplex PCR. Of fewer than 350,000 clones in the sample, 90% were seen once. Source material: peripheral blood. The origin of the receptors is a woman aged 25 to 39 with COVID-19, enrolled during active disease.

The CDR3 bases are TGTGCCAGCAGTCCACGACAGAATCCGGGCTACACCTTC. The encoded protein is CASSPRQNPGYTF. This chain joins TRBV6-5 and TRBJ1-2; the D gene is possibly TRBD1 (5 bases). This CDR3 has 13 residues. With 5 bases removed from V and 8 bases from J, the gap between germline ends came to 15 bases. The germline V gene encodes CDR1 MNHEY and CDR2 SVGAGI.

The CDR3 is CASSPGQPYGYTF. The CDR3 DNA is TGTGCCAGCTCACCAGGGCAGCCCTATGGCTACACCTTC. The V and J genes are TRBV18 and TRBJ1-2, with D uncertain. With 2 bases removed from V and 4 bases from J, the gap between germline ends came to 8 bases. Germline lookup yields CDR1 KGHSH and CDR2 LQKENI. The CDR3 length is 13 residues. The complete variable domain, with remaining parts taken from reference TRBV18 and TRBJ1-2, reads NAGVMQNPRHLVRRRGQEARLRCSPMKGHSHVYWYRQLPEEGLKFMVYLQKENIIDESGMPKERFSAEFPKEGPSILRIQQVVRGDSAAYFCASSPGQPYGYTFGSGTRLTVV.